Included here is one T cell receptor (beta chain) sequence, with context. Reverse transcription used 0.5 to 1 ug RNA and random hexamers. Across 54 Vbeta and 13 Jbeta, immunoSEQ multiplex PCR amplified TCR beta CDR3. Each CDR3 protein gets one entry after TCRdb re-called the immunoSEQ multiplex PCR reads with MiXCR. This table has roughly 200,000 distinct CDR3 sequences, approximately 94% appearing once. This specimen comes from a study of CD8 T cells in Susac syndrome. Germline V gene sequence: CDR1 SGHDT, CDR2 YYEEEE. The CDR3 totals 12 residues. Trimming removed 7 bases at V and 4 bases at J, with 10 bases between. Sequencing of TCR beta covered CD8+ and CD4+ T cells obtained from blood. The control participants were healthy donors, and these controls were matched with respect to both age and sex. The TEMRA cells underwent FACS enrichment, while the CD8+ and CD4+ T cells underwent negative isolation.

The sequencing sample was made of CD4+ T cells from PBMCs. The chain combines TRBV5-6 with TRBJ2-3; maybe TRBD2 (6 bases). The receptor was derived from a human donor in good health. Here the CDR3 DNA reads TGTGCCAGCGGCGGGATGGCAGATACGCAGTATTTT. Translation gives CASGGMADTQYF.